A single sample gave rise to the 12 T cell receptor beta chains below, sequenced in a study of beta chain features in type 1 diabetes. The sequenced template was cDNA made from the entire isolated RNA. Sequencing was performed with immunoSEQ multiplex PCR; in TCRdb, only in-frame clones are kept and a portion is missing. Of 150,000 to 170,000 clones in the sample, about 8.1% were seen once. Material for sequencing was central memory CD4+ T cells from blood. These receptors originate from a man younger than 35 in good health.

In this sample, this clone turned up a few times. This CDR3 is CASLGGSGYTF. CDR3 in DNA: TGTGCCAGTTTAGGGGGCTCTGGCTACACCTTC. The V and J genes are TRBV6-5 and TRBJ1-2; 7 positions agree with TRBD1. This CDR3 has 11 residues. Losses at the gene ends were 9 bases for V and 7 bases for J; bases not matched to a gene: 5. Germline V gene lookup returns CDR1 MNHEY and CDR2 SVGAGI.

The J gene is TRBJ2-1, the V gene TRBV9; D is uncertain. Trimming removed 4 bases at V and 8 bases at J, with 19 bases between. The CDR3 is made up of 15 amino acids. The germline V gene encodes CDR1 SGDLS and CDR2 YYNGEE. Here the CDR3 reads CASSLVPGRLDEQFF. The CDR3 DNA follows: TGTGCCAGCAGCTTAGTGCCGGGTCGGTTGGATGAGCAGTTCTTC.

This clone was detected only a few times. A read error may account for a junction end that differs from germline. This chain links TRBV5-4 with TRBJ2-7; D may be TRBD1 (6 bases). CDR3 length: 15 residues. Per germline, CDR1 SGHNT and CDR2 YYREEE (reference sequence). The CDR3 DNA follows: TGCGCCAGCAGCTTGGTTTCAACAGGGAGCAACGAGCAGTACTTC. Its protein is CASSLVSTGSNEQYF.

Concerning this clone itself: This sample also contains other DNA sequences that code for the same CDR3. The chain carries TRBV5-5 and TRBJ1-5; possibly TRBD1 for D (6 bases). CDR1 is SGHKS, CDR2 YYEKEE, per germline (reference sequence). Trimming removed 2 bases at V and 3 bases at J, with 12 bases between. The CDR3 sequence is 15 residues long. The CDR3 DNA is TGTGCCAGCAGCTTCAAAGGGGGGGACAATCAGCCCCAGCATTTT. It specifies CASSFKGGDNQPQHF.

This clone was seen only a few times. J is TRBJ2-5 and V is TRBV19; 7 nucleotides line up with TRBD1. Germline trimming cut 6 bases from V and 4 bases from J; bases unmatched to any gene: 8. The CDR3 is 14 residues long. Per the germline V gene, CDR1 is LNHDA and CDR2 is SQIVND (reference sequence). The CDR3 sequence is CASSQDRDIETQYF. The DNA of the CDR3 is TGTGCCAGTAGCCAAGACAGGGATATAGAGACCCAGTACTTC.

This clone was counted at least ten times. The CDR3 here is CASSQPGTPYNEQFF. The CDR3 DNA follows: TGCGCCAGCAGCCAGCCCGGGACACCATACAATGAGCAGTTCTTC. The chain joins TRBV4-3 to TRBJ2-1; D may be TRBD1 (6 bases). The CDR3 is 15 amino acids. CDR1 and CDR2 (germline): LGHNA, YSLEER. V lost 3 bases to trimming and J lost 4 bases, with 13 bases between them.

This sequence joins TRBV29-1 and TRBJ2-3, with D uncertain. The V end was cut by 2 bases, the J end by 4 bases, with 10 bases between. CDR3 length equals 13 residues. Germline loops: CDR1 SQVTM, CDR2 ANQGSEA. CDR3 residues: CSVEFLLADTQYF. The CDR3 nucleotides are TGCAGCGTTGAATTTCTCCTAGCAGATACGCAGTATTTT.

This clone was seen more than once but under ten times. This chain uses TRBV6-5 with TRBJ1-1; 8 bases match TRBD1. The V segment lost 7 bases and the J segment 1 base; nucleotides outside the gene matches: 5. The CDR3 runs 14 residues. The germline gives CDR1 MNHEY, CDR2 SVGAGI. CDR3 in DNA: TGTGCCAGCACCCTAGGACAGGGGAACACTGAAGCTTTCTTT. This translates into CASTLGQGNTEAFF.

Only a few counts were recorded for this clone. V gene TRBV9 combines with J gene TRBJ2-6; 8 nucleotides align to TRBD1. Germline loops: CDR1 SGDLS, CDR2 YYNGEE. The ends lost 4 bases at V and 4 bases at J; junction bases unmatched: 4. This CDR3 is 15 amino acids long. Here the CDR3 DNA reads TGTGCCAGCAGCCAGACAGGGGCGGGGGCCAACGTCCTGACTTTC. Protein sequence: CASSQTGAGANVLTF.

This clone showed up just a few times. The chain has TRBV20-1 and TRBJ2-7; D is possibly TRBD1 (6 bases). V dropped 5 bases and J dropped 2 bases, with 7 bases sitting between them. CDR3 length equals 11 residues. CDR1 is DFQATT, CDR2 SNEGSKA, per germline (reference sequence). The DNA of the CDR3 is TGCAGTGCTGGACAGCCCTACGAGCAGTACTTC. This gives the protein CSAGQPYEQYF.

The chain uses TRBV28 and TRBJ2-7; D uncertain. CDR3 size: 12 residues. Per the germline V gene, CDR1 is MDHEN and CDR2 is SYDVKM. V lost 3 bases and J 7 bases, leaving 10 bases between the germline ends. CDR3 in DNA: TGTGCCAGCAGTTTCGGGTCTCGGGAGCAGTACTTC. It specifies CASSFGSREQYF.

This clone was counted only a few times. At one end, the junction sequence differs from germline, possibly due to a read error. The gene calls are TRBV7-8 and TRBJ2-5; 15 bases line up with TRBD2. There are 12 residues in the CDR3. Germline V gene data show CDR1 as SGHVS and CDR2 as FQNEAQ. CDR3 bases: TGTGCCAGCAGCTTCGGACTAGCGGGGGGGAACTTC. It codes for CASSFGLAGGNF.